This T cell receptor beta chain was sequenced for a study of blood T cell repertoires in COVID-19. Background on the study: Sites in the United States, Italy and Spain provided acute and convalescent COVID-19 samples. The analysed material was cDNA or gDNA that came from T cells, B-cell-depleted T cells, or PBMCs.

Some clones are missing from TCRdb's copy, which holds only in-frame ones; the method was immunoSEQ multiplex PCR. The sample lists 250,000 or so clones, about nine tenths occurring once. Enrollees, about 18 to 89 years old, lived in some 24 US areas. Cohort placement rested on clinical history that participants reported themselves. This CDR3 is 15 amino acids long. Trimming cost V 3 bases and J 4 bases; bases outside gene matches: 1. Germline CDR1 is SGHTA and CDR2 is FQGTGA. The gene calls are TRBV7-3 and TRBJ2-1, with 12 bases fitting TRBD2. This clonotype originated in a man between 40 and 49 years old who had recovered from COVID-19. The sequenced material came from PBMCs or T cells enriched from blood (not recorded which). CDR3 DNA sequence: TGTGCCAGCAGCTTGCTAGCGGGGGGGTACAATGAGCAGTTCTTC. This sequence encodes CASSLLAGGYNEQFF.